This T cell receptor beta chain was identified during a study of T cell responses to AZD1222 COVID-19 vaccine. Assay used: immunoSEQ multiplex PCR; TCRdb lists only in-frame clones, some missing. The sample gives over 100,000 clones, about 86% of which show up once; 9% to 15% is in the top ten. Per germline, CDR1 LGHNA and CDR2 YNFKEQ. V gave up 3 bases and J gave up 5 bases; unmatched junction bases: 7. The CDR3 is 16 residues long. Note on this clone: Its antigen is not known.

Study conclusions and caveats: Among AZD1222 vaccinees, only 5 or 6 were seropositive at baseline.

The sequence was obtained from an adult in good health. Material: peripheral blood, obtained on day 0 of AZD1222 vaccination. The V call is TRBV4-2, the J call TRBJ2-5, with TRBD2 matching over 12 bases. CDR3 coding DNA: TGTGCCAGCAGCCAGAGGACTAGCGGGGTACCGGAGACCCAGTACTTC. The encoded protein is CASSQRTSGVPETQYF.